The 15 T cell receptor beta chains below come from one sample, sequenced in a study of shared clonotypes between healthy human individuals. TCRdb's table, derived via immunoSEQ multiplex PCR, lists solely in-frame clones and lacks some. The sample has about 2.3 million clones, approximately 95% seen once. Input material: naive CD4+ T cells from PBMCs. Described subset: CD45RA+ positively selected. All receptors come from a young man in good health. Some clones in this sample may be carry-over from other donors' samples.

The V and J genes are TRBV6-4 and TRBJ2-7; no reliable D call. Trimming stripped 6 bases from V and 4 bases from J, with 7 bases between. Germline CDR1 is MRHNA and CDR2 is SNTAGT. The CDR3 loop spans 11 amino acids. For the CDR3, the DNA is TGTGCCAGCAGCCACTGGTACGAGCAGTACTTC. Amino acid sequence: CASSHWYEQYF.

A single count supports this clone. The rearrangement joins TRBV20-1 to TRBJ2-1; TRBD2 matches at 7 bases. With 6 bases clipped from V and 10 bases from J, the junction kept 3 bases outside the gene matches. Germline V gene lookup returns CDR1 DFQATT and CDR2 SNEGSKA (reference sequence). CDR3 length: 10 residues. CDR3 sequence: CSAKREEQFF. The CDR3 DNA is TGCAGTGCCAAGCGGGAAGAGCAGTTCTTC.

The rearrangement links TRBV7-2 to TRBJ2-1, with 12 nucleotides matching TRBD2. The CDR3 contains 15 residues. The germline V gene has CDR1 SGHTA and CDR2 FQGNSA. Trimming at V came to 4 bases and at J to 5 bases, leaving 3 bases not matched to a gene. The CDR3 coding sequence is TGTGCCAGCAGCTCACTAGCGGGAGGTAACAATGAGCAGTTCTTC. Protein sequence: CASSSLAGGNNEQFF.

This chain connects TRBV10-3 to TRBJ1-2; D possibly corresponds to TRBD1 (5 bases). CDR3 length equals 13 residues. Trimming left V 2 bases short and J 7 bases short, with 11 bases between. Germline V gives CDR1 ENHRY, CDR2 SYGVKD. CDR3 DNA: TGTGCCATCAGTGAGGCCGAGGACACTGGCTACACCTTC. It is translated as CAISEAEDTGYTF.

The V gene is TRBV27, the J gene TRBJ2-7; 9 nucleotides agree with TRBD1. Losses at the gene ends were 5 bases for V and 6 bases for J; bases not matched to a gene: 8. Germline-derived CDR1 and CDR2 are MNHEY and SMNVEV (reference sequence). This CDR3 is built from 14 residues. The DNA for the CDR3 is TGTGCCAGCAGTAGGCCCGGGACAGGGCGCGAGCAGTACTTC. It translates to CASSRPGTGREQYF.

V and J are TRBV5-4 and TRBJ2-3; 11 positions agree with TRBD2. Germline V gene sequence: CDR1 SGHNT, CDR2 YYREEE (reference sequence). The CDR3 sequence is 16 residues long. Trimming took 6 bases from V and 5 from J; bases not matched to a gene: 11. The CDR3: CASNNKLAGEVDTQYF. In nucleotides, the CDR3 is TGTGCCAGCAACAACAAACTAGCGGGAGAAGTAGATACGCAGTATTTT.

The V and J genes are TRBV5-4 and TRBJ1-1; D perhaps matches TRBD1 (6 bases). CDR1 SGHNT and CDR2 YYREEE come from the germline V gene (reference sequence). V was pared by 1 base and J by 1 base, with 11 bases between. This CDR3 is 15 amino acids long. DNA for the CDR3: TGTGCCAGCAGCTTGATGAAGGGGGGGAACACTGAAGCTTTCTTT. Amino acid sequence: CASSLMKGGNTEAFF. The entire variable domain, with the rest obtained from reference TRBV5-4 and TRBJ1-1, is as follows: ETGVTQSPTHLIKTRGQQVTLRCSSQSGHNTVSWYQQALGQGPQFIFQYYREEENGRGNFPPRFSGLQFPNYSSELNVNALELDDSALYLCASSLMKGGNTEAFFGQGTRLTVV.

This chain links TRBV28 with TRBJ2-3; 7 bases line up with TRBD1. With V trimmed by 7 bases and J by 1 base, 11 bases remained unmatched. This CDR3 is built from 16 residues. Germline V gene data show CDR1 as MDHEN and CDR2 as SYDVKM. CDR3 nucleotide sequence: TGTGCCAGCATCTTTAATAGGGGGCTAGGCACAGATACGCAGTATTTT. Translating it yields CASIFNRGLGTDTQYF.

This sequence joins TRBV28 and TRBJ1-1; D is undetermined. The germline V gene has CDR1 MDHEN and CDR2 SYDVKM. The CDR3 contains 14 residues. V lost 7 bases and J 2 bases, leaving 14 bases between the germline ends. In DNA form, the CDR3 reads TGTGCCAGCACTACCCCCCAGCTCAACACTGAAGCTTTCTTT. Protein sequence: CASTTPQLNTEAFF.

V gene TRBV5-1 combines with J gene TRBJ2-7; D is perhaps TRBD1 or TRBD2 (5 bases each). The germline gives CDR1 SGHRS, CDR2 YFSETQ. Trimming took 1 base from V and 13 from J, leaving 18 bases between them. The CDR3 consists of 13 residues. CDR3 region: CASSLSREGEGYF. The CDR3 coding sequence is TGCGCCAGCAGCTTGTCCAGGGAAGGCGAGGGCTACTTC.

The rearrangement uses TRBV10-2 and TRBJ1-1; D may be TRBD1 (5 bases). CDR3 length: 14 amino acids. Trimming shortened V by 6 bases and J by 1 base, and 12 bases separated the two germline ends. The germline CDR1 and CDR2 sequences are WSHSY and SAAADI. CDR3: CASRETGGNTEAFF. CDR3 coding DNA: TGCGCCAGCAGGGAGACGGGGGGGAACACTGAAGCTTTCTTT.

The chain uses TRBV5-1 and TRBJ2-3; the D is unclear. V lost 1 base to trimming and J lost 2 bases, with 8 bases between them. Germline V gene sequence: CDR1 SGHRS, CDR2 YFSETQ. This CDR3 is built from 14 residues. CDR3 in amino acids: CASSLPGFTDTQYF. Written as DNA, the CDR3 is TGCGCCAGCAGCTTGCCAGGATTCACAGATACGCAGTATTTT.

In DNA form, the CDR3 reads TGTGCCAGCAGTTCGGGACAGACCCATCAGCCCCAGCATTTT. Protein product: CASSSGQTHQPQHF. This chain links TRBV28 with TRBJ1-5, with 7 bases identical to TRBD1. With 4 bases clipped from V and 5 bases from J, the junction kept 5 bases outside the gene matches. Germline V gene data show CDR1 as MDHEN and CDR2 as SYDVKM. This CDR3 is 14 amino acids long.

The chain couples TRBV7-9 to TRBJ2-7; tentative D call: TRBD1 (6 bases). V lost 0 bases, J lost 6 bases, and 9 bases lay in between. This CDR3 is 13 amino acids long. Per the germline V gene, CDR1 is SEHNR and CDR2 is FQNEAQ (reference sequence). The CDR3 DNA is TGTGCCAGCAGCTTAGCGCCAGGGGTCGAGCAGTACTTC. Amino acids: CASSLAPGVEQYF.

This chain joins TRBV27 and TRBJ1-1; tentative D call: TRBD1 (6 bases). CDR1 and CDR2 (germline): MNHEY, SMNVEV (reference sequence). Between the trimmed V and J ends, which lost 5 bases and 1 base, there was a span of 17 bases. The CDR3 has 16 residues. This CDR3 reads CASSPYNRQANTEAFF. The DNA for the CDR3 is TGTGCCAGCAGTCCTTACAACCGACAGGCGAACACTGAAGCTTTCTTT.